This note documents a single T cell receptor (beta chain) sequence. Sequence at one end of the junction differs from germline and may be a read error. The CDR3 runs 14 residues. The sample is drawn from a study of blood T cells in healthy people across ages. For the second PCR, which ran for about 6 to 11 cycles, a sample-barcoded 5' primer and a J-beta primer mix were used. Each cDNA molecule was tagged by a template-switch adaptor with 12 random nucleotides. MiXCR, run by TCRdb on the 5' RACE reads, gives a single entry per CDR3 protein. This table holds about a million distinct CDR3 sequences, around 48% found once.

The sequence derives from a man aged 25-45 years in good health. Sequencing was carried out using blood. The chain has TRBV12-3 or TRBV12-4 and TRBJ2-7; D is perhaps TRBD1 (6 bases). CDR3: CASSVRQEAYGQYF. The CDR3 nucleotides read TGTGCCAGCAGCGTGCGACAGGAGGCCTACGGGCAGTACTTC.